This T cell receptor beta chain was observed in a study of human T cells and chemical hapten exposure. Study conclusions and caveats: With patch test score, the counts of PT1 expanded TCRs showed a positive correlation.

Unmatched junction bases numbered 3, after V lost 9 bases and J lost 0 bases. The CDR3 is made up of 14 amino acids. Germline lookup yields CDR1 KGHDR and CDR2 SFDVKD. A single record per CDR3 protein comes from TCRdb applying MiXCR to the RACE reads. The sample lists tens of thousands of distinct CDR3 sequences, roughly a tenth occurring once. This clonotype was picked up a small number of times. Its antigen is unidentified. Time point indicated: patch test 3, about 24 weeks after DPC sensitization. As for treatment: therapeutic diphenylcyclopropenone sensitization with weekly scalp DPC. The chain carries TRBV24-1 and TRBJ2-2, with 7 bases fitting TRBD1. The TCR originated in a woman aged 45-65 years with alopecia areata. Some clones in this sample may be carry-over from other donors' samples. The sequencing here drew on whole blood, taken in connection with sensitization to the hapten diphenylcyclopropenone (DPC). CDR3 loop: CATSGQANTGELFF. The DNA for the CDR3 is TGTGCCACCTCAGGACAGGCGAACACCGGGGAGCTGTTTTTT.